These T cell receptor beta chains were read from a single sample in a study of cytomegalovirus exposure and HLA in healthy donors. TCRdb's copy holds only in-frame clones and misses some; the assay was immunoSEQ multiplex PCR. This sample has more than 85,000 clones, with 55% to 75% found just once. Sequencing input: PBMCs. These TCRs come from a woman in her seventies in good health and CMV-seropositive. The CDR3 runs from the conserved cysteine through the conserved F or W. The D gene is left open where the match is weak. Clone size appears in some rows only: once, few, many, or a class for an expanded clone.

clone_size: .; v_call: TRBV18; j_call: TRBJ2-5; d_call: TRBD2; cdr3_length: 15; cdr3_nt: TGTGCCAGCTCACCTCTAGCGGGGGCCCAAGAGACCCAGTACTTC; cdr3_aa: CASSPLAGAQETQYF
clone_size: .; v_call: TRBV9; j_call: TRBJ1-6; d_call: .; cdr3_length: 15; cdr3_nt: TGTGCCAGCAGGGAGGGCGGTTCCTCGGCTTCACCCCTCCACTTT; cdr3_aa: CASREGGSSASPLHF
clone_size: .; v_call: TRBV7-3; j_call: TRBJ2-1; d_call: .; cdr3_length: 17; cdr3_nt: TGTGCCAGCAGCTTAAGGGGGGACTCCGGAGGGGCGTCTGAGCAGTTCTTC; cdr3_aa: CASSLRGDSGGASEQFF
clone_size: .; v_call: TRBV5-4; j_call: TRBJ2-1; d_call: .; cdr3_length: 14; cdr3_nt: TGTGCCAGCAGCTTGGCCCCAGGGGCCCATGAGCAGTTCTTC; cdr3_aa: CASSLAPGAHEQFF
clone_size: .; v_call: TRBV30; j_call: TRBJ2-5; d_call: .; cdr3_length: 14; cdr3_nt: TGTGCCTGGAGTGTACAGCGGCAGCAAGGGACCCAGTACTTC; cdr3_aa: CAWSVQRQQGTQYF
clone_size: .; v_call: TRBV29-1; j_call: TRBJ2-3; d_call: TRBD2; cdr3_length: 14; cdr3_nt: TGCAGCGTTAGAAGCGGGGGGCCGGGGGATACGCAGTATTTT; cdr3_aa: CSVRSGGPGDTQYF
clone_size: few; v_call: TRBV7-2; j_call: TRBJ2-3; d_call: TRBD2; cdr3_length: 16; cdr3_nt: TGTGCCAGCAGCTTAGCGCCTGCGGGGGGGCTAGATACGCAGTATTTT; cdr3_aa: CASSLAPAGGLDTQYF
clone_size: .; v_call: TRBV5-1; j_call: TRBJ2-5; d_call: TRBD2; cdr3_length: 14; cdr3_nt: TGCGCCAGCAGCTTCTTTGGGCGGGAGGAGACCCAGTACTTC; cdr3_aa: CASSFFGREETQYF
clone_size: .; v_call: TRBV6-1; j_call: TRBJ2-7; d_call: .; cdr3_length: 12; cdr3_nt: TGTGCCAGCAGTGCCACTCTCTACGAGCAGTACTTC; cdr3_aa: CASSATLYEQYF
clone_size: .; v_call: TRBV30; j_call: TRBJ1-5; d_call: .; cdr3_length: 13; cdr3_nt: TGTGCCTGGAGACCGGGCGGACTGGGGCCCCAGCATTTT; cdr3_aa: CAWRPGGLGPQHF
clone_size: .; v_call: TRBV6-5; j_call: TRBJ2-3; d_call: TRBD2; cdr3_length: 16; cdr3_nt: TGTGCCAGCAGTTACTCGACTAGCGGGTACACAGATACGCAGTATTTT; cdr3_aa: CASSYSTSGYTDTQYF
clone_size: .; v_call: TRBV30; j_call: TRBJ1-4; d_call: .; cdr3_length: 15; cdr3_nt: TGTGCCTGGAGTGGATCCGGGACACAGAATGAAAAACTGTTTTTT; cdr3_aa: CAWSGSGTQNEKLFF
clone_size: .; v_call: TRBV5-4; j_call: TRBJ2-5; d_call: .; cdr3_length: 14; cdr3_nt: TGTGCCAGCAGCCAAGTCGGGTTCTTGGAGACCCAGTACTTC; cdr3_aa: CASSQVGFLETQYF
clone_size: .; v_call: TRBV7-9; j_call: TRBJ1-1; d_call: TRBD1; cdr3_length: 13; cdr3_nt: TGTGCCAGCTTCGGACAGGGAAACACTGAAGCTTTCTTT; cdr3_aa: CASFGQGNTEAFF